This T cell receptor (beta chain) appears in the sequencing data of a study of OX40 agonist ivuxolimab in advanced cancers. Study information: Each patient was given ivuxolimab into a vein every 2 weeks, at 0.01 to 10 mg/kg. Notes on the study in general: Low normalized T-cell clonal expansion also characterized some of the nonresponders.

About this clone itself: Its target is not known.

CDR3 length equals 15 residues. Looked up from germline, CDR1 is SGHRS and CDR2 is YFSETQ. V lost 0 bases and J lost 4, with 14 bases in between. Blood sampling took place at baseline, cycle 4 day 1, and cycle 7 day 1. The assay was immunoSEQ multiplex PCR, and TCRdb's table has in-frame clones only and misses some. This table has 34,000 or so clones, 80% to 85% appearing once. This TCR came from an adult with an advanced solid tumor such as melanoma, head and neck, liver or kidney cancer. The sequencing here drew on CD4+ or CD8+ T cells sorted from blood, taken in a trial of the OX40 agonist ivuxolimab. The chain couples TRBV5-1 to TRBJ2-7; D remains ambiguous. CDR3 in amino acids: CASSLAGPPAYEQYF. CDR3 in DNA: TGCGCCAGCAGCTTGGCGGGCCCCCCCGCGTACGAGCAGTACTTC.